This T cell receptor beta chain was sequenced for a study of identical twins (dated by TCRdb to about 2016). For the wider study: To test whether fetal clonotypes persist, this study deep-sequenced TCR alpha and beta repertoires from monozygotic twins, from unrelated adults of various ages, and from cord blood. To rule out contamination, replicate twin experiments were performed at different times with different library preparation protocols. What the research found in general, with its limitations: In monozygotic twins, recombination models systematically underestimated out-of-frame TCR alpha sharing, but the models matched the sharing seen between unrelated individuals. In beta out-of-frame sequences, excess twin sharing was weaker, because having fewer shared sequences lowered the signal-to-noise ratio. Abundant cord blood beta clonotypes carried fewer insertions; young adult naive repertoires showed a weaker similar trend, while memory repertoires showed none. Zero-insertion analyses could be partly confounded by invariant T cells such as MAIT and iNKT, though diverse VJ usage argued against such confounding for most clonotypes. Compared with coincidental sharing between unrelated individuals, out-of-frame TCR alpha sequences shared between twins had an excess of sequences with low generation probability. Conclusions relied on cross-sectional statistical analysis, since the same donors could not be followed over many years.

The CDR3 holds 18 amino acids from the cysteine to the phenylalanine. The only DNA kept is the CDR3, 54 bases in frame from the first base. CDR1 and CDR2, per the germline V gene, are MGHRA and YSYEKL. A distance of 12 bases separates the germline ends of V and J, which lose 0 bases and 0 bases respectively. Every donor in the study was a healthy Caucasian. The twin cohort consisted of three pairs of female monozygotic twins, all aged about 18 to 29 years. Peripheral blood mononuclear cells were the source from which RNA for the TCR libraries was isolated. This clonotype has a count of ten or more. The clone's antigen remains unknown. Base qualities are not at hand, and no much larger clone is one base apart. Libraries came from 5' RACE. Sequencer: Illumina HiSeq 2000. Template switching added a universal primer binding site, and the final cDNA carried a unique molecular identifier that allowed TCR cDNA molecules to be counted accurately. Specific primers in the conserved constant-segment region were used to synthesize first-strand cDNA for TCR alpha and beta chains. Each cDNA library was double barcoded, with a SMART-Mk sample barcode plus Illumina barcodes, to control for contamination. Two successive PCR steps introduced TruSeq adapter sequences along with Illumina sample barcodes. The TCR alpha and beta cDNA libraries were sequenced on the Illumina HiSeq platform using custom primers. Processing in the source paper ran as follows. Raw reads were processed with MiGEC to extract unique molecular identifiers, and MiXCR was used to determine CDR3 positions. For each individual, recombination models were inferred using an EM algorithm with the repgenHMM and IGoR tools. The tcR package in R was used for shared clonotype analysis, with sharing normalized by the product of cloneset sizes. Out-of-frame nonproductive sequences were analyzed to study raw recombination free of thymic and clonal selection effects. In-frame beta chains were kept once TCRdb had trimmed the public reads at Q25 with fastp and called clones with MiXCR. Rows matching on CDR3 protein sequence are summarized as one entry with the most common DNA and genes. These V and J calls derive from TCRdb rather than the authors' analysis. The sample yields about 890,000 distinct CDR3 sequences; 9% to 15% were counted once. Of the sample, about 1.5% is held by the ten largest clones.

These data also formed part of another study, on yellow fever vaccine responses in identical twins. The second study, in turn, reports: According to the authors, in identical twins the way T cells responded to vaccination appeared partly convergent and partly personalized. In the study, vaccine-responding T cell clones were precisely tracked in identical twins.

The chain couples TRBV4-1 to TRBJ2-6; a tentative D match to TRBD2 spans 5 bases. The sequenced material came from PBMCs. This clonotype was obtained from a woman aged 18-35 years in good health. The CDR3 protein sequence reads: CASSQDEEGSSGANVLTF. Read as DNA, the sequence is TGCGCCAGCAGCCAAGATGAAGAAGGGAGCTCTGGGGCCAACGTCCTGACTTTC.